Each of the 14 T cell receptor beta chains below was sequenced from the same sample in a study of T cell responses to AZD1222 COVID-19 vaccine. Generated by immunoSEQ multiplex PCR, the TCRdb table keeps only in-frame clones and is missing some. The sample records about 160,000 clones, 88% being singletons. The sequences come from peripheral blood, collected on day 0 of AZD1222 vaccination. These receptors were obtained from an adult in good health.

The chain carries TRBV6-5 and TRBJ1-4; possible D gene TRBD1, 6 bases. Germline CDR1 reads MNHEY; CDR2 reads SVGAGI. The V end was cut by 6 bases, the J end by 7 bases, with 15 bases between. The CDR3 contains 14 residues. In DNA, the CDR3 is TGTGCCAGCAGGGAGACAGGACCGACTGAAAAACTGTTTTTT. Translating gives CASRETGPTEKLFF.

This clone showed up just a few times. V and J are TRBV10-2 and TRBJ1-6; D is uncertain. This CDR3 spans 11 amino acids. Germline CDR1 WSHSY, CDR2 SAAADI. Trimming removed 10 bases at V and 11 bases at J, with 12 bases between. This chain's CDR3 is CATYPGAPLHF. For the CDR3, the DNA is TGCGCCACCTATCCGGGCGCACCCCTCCACTTT.

J is TRBJ1-5 and V is TRBV19; possible D gene TRBD1, 5 bases. The CDR3 has 13 residues. The ends were cut back, 3 bases at V and 5 bases at J, with 8 bases in the middle. Germline V gives CDR1 LNHDA, CDR2 SQIVND (reference sequence). The CDR3 is CASSITGDQPQHF. The DNA of the CDR3 is TGTGCCAGTAGTATTACGGGGGATCAGCCCCAGCATTTT. Looking up the rest from reference TRBV19 and TRBJ1-5 gives the full variable domain: DGGITQSPKYLFRKEGQNVTLSCEQNLNHDAMYWYRQDPGQGLRLIYYSQIVNDFQKGDIAEGYSVSREKKESFPLTVTSAQKNPTAFYLCASSITGDQPQHFGDGTRLSIL.

The chain combines TRBV5-1 with TRBJ1-1, with 8 bases matching TRBD1. The CDR3 is made up of 14 amino acids. J gave up 4 bases and V 3 bases, and 5 bases lay outside the gene matches. CDR1 SGHRS and CDR2 YFSETQ come from the germline V gene. CDR3 DNA sequence: TGCGCCAGCAGCTCGACAGGGGTTCTCACTGAAGCTTTCTTT. Protein: CASSSTGVLTEAFF.

The chain is built from TRBV27 and TRBJ1-5, with a tentative D call TRBD1 (6 bases). This CDR3 has 14 amino acids. CDR1 and CDR2 from the germline V gene are MNHEY and SMNVEV (reference sequence). V shed 2 bases and J shed 7 bases, with 12 bases lying between them. CDR3 sequence (DNA): TGTGCCAGCAGTTTACAGGGGTTCGGGCAGCCCCAGCATTTT. Amino acids: CASSLQGFGQPQHF.

The chain links TRBV2 to TRBJ1-5, with 9 bases aligning to TRBD1. Per the germline V gene, CDR1 is SNHLY and CDR2 is FYNNEI. The CDR3 totals 17 residues. The J segment lost 0 bases and the V segment lost 7 bases, leaving 10 bases of the junction unmatched. CDR3 residues: CASNNGGQGYSNQPQHF. For the CDR3, the DNA is TGTGCCAGCAATAACGGGGGACAGGGATATAGCAATCAGCCCCAGCATTTT.

J is TRBJ1-1 and V is TRBV28, with D hard to call. V lost 7 bases, J lost 1 base, and 7 bases lay in between. This CDR3 contains 12 residues. Germline CDR1 and CDR2: MDHEN and SYDVKM. The CDR3 DNA reads TGTGCCAGCAAGGTAGAGAACACTGAAGCTTTCTTT. This translates into CASKVENTEAFF.

This clone appeared a single time. This sequence joins TRBV19 and TRBJ2-1; 10 positions match TRBD2. This CDR3 is 14 amino acids long. Germline V gene sequence: CDR1 LNHDA, CDR2 SQIVND (reference sequence). V was pared by 6 bases and J by 7 bases, with 6 bases of the junction left unmatched. CDR3 nucleotides: TGTGCCAGTAGCCCTAGCGGGAGTATTAATGAGCAGTTCTTC. Amino acid sequence: CASSPSGSINEQFF. The entire variable domain, with the rest obtained from reference TRBV19 and TRBJ2-1, is as follows: DGGITQSPKYLFRKEGQNVTLSCEQNLNHDAMYWYRQDPGQGLRLIYYSQIVNDFQKGDIAEGYSVSREKKESFPLTVTSAQKNPTAFYLCASSPSGSINEQFFGPGTRLTVL.

This clone was seen more than once but under ten times. Within the sample, other DNA sequences also encode this same CDR3. The rearrangement uses TRBV6-5 and TRBJ2-2, with 8 nucleotides matching TRBD1. This CDR3 has 15 residues. In germline, CDR1 is MNHEY, CDR2 SVGAGI. V lost 6 bases and J lost 1; bases outside the gene matches: 4. In nucleotides, the CDR3 is TGTGCCAGCAGCTCCGGGACAGGGAACACCGGGGAGCTGTTTTTT. Protein sequence: CASSSGTGNTGELFF.

J is TRBJ2-7 and V is TRBV6-2 or TRBV6-3; 9 bases are shared with TRBD1. The germline CDR1 and CDR2 sequences are MNHEY and SVGEGT. The CDR3 has 15 amino acids. Germline trimming cut 4 bases from V and 2 bases from J; bases unmatched to any gene: 6. CDR3 residues: CASSWPGQGPYEQYF. As DNA, the CDR3 is TGTGCCAGCAGTTGGCCGGGACAGGGACCCTACGAGCAGTACTTC.

The rearrangement uses TRBV3-1 (or the pseudogene TRBV3-2) and TRBJ2-3, with D perhaps being TRBD1 or TRBD2 (5 bases each). V dropped 4 bases and J dropped 8 bases, with 16 bases sitting between them. Germline lookup yields CDR1 LGHDT and CDR2 YNNKEL (reference sequence). CDR3 length equals 14 residues. CDR3 protein: CASSPSRTSGTQYF. The CDR3 DNA reads as TGTGCCAGCAGCCCCTCACGGACAAGCGGTACGCAGTATTTT.

This clone was recorded once. The chain joins TRBV20-1 to TRBJ2-3; D gene uncertain. CDR1 and CDR2 (germline): DFQATT, SNEGSKA (reference sequence). The CDR3 spans 11 residues. Trimming took 8 bases from V and 6 from J, leaving 12 bases between them. This chain's CDR3 is CSSLTYDTQYF. In DNA form, the CDR3 reads TGCAGTTCCCTGACGTATGATACGCAGTATTTT.

The chain has TRBV5-5 and TRBJ1-2; perhaps TRBD1 as D (6 bases). V was clipped by 0 bases and J by 4 bases, with 10 bases between them. The CDR3 loop spans 14 amino acids. The germline V gene encodes CDR1 SGHKS and CDR2 YYEKEE (reference sequence). The CDR3 nucleotides read TGTGCCAGCAGCTTGGGAGGGGGGACCTATGGCTACACCTTC. This sequence encodes CASSLGGGTYGYTF.

The rearrangement links TRBV9 to TRBJ1-2; TRBD1 agrees at 8 bases. Trimming at V came to 4 bases and at J to 8 bases, leaving 13 bases not matched to a gene. The germline V gene encodes CDR1 SGDLS and CDR2 YYNGEE. This CDR3 is 15 amino acids long. The CDR3 DNA reads as TGTGCCAGCAGCCCGACTCCTGGACAGGGAGGAGGCTACACCTTC. It specifies CASSPTPGQGGGYTF. The full variable domain, completed using reference TRBV9 and TRBJ1-2, is DSGVTQTPKHLITATGQRVTLRCSPRSGDLSVYWYQQSLDQGLQFLIQYYNGEERAKGNILERFSAQQFPDLHSELNLSSLELGDSALYFCASSPTPGQGGGYTFGSGTRLTVV.